The TCR beta chain under discussion was sequenced for a study of shared clonotypes between healthy human individuals (TCRdb year 2020). Broadly, across the study: Two women and three men aged 18 to 49 years were included in the cohort. Leukapheresis yielded between about 0.85 and 10 billion PBMCs per donor. For each donor, CD4 naive and CD4 memory were each run on three plates, CD8 naive on two plates, and CD8 memory on one plate. To increase sequencing depth and limit assay-specific biases, different laboratories used diverse techniques to prepare libraries and sequence TCR repertoires. Blood TCR repertoires of five healthy adults were deeply sequenced to estimate repertoire size and the extent of clonotype sharing between individuals.

TCR CDR3 regions were amplified from genomic DNA by multiplex PCR using the deep immunoSEQ assay. For each cell subset, the extracted genomic DNA was distributed evenly across all wells of several immunoSEQ 96-well plates, and each plate served as one replicate. Each replicate PCR for sorted subsets received about 180 ng genomic DNA, equal to 28,000 or so T cell genomes. The purified libraries were quantified using a Qubit 3.0 fluorometer, sized with a Bioanalyzer 2100, and then quantified again using the KAPA Library Quantification kit. Each immunoSEQ 96-well plate was sequenced on its own single-read 150-cycle Illumina NextSeq 550 flow cell. On the authors' methods: Because the immunoSEQ output included only junctional sequences and no quality scores, the filtering could not be the same as the filtering used for full-length reads. To assign V/J genes and CDR3, sequences were annotated using PyIR, a Python wrapper for IgBLAST v1.9, with IMGT germline references. Reads were removed for weak V/J assignments (E-value above 1e-6), missing CDR3, stop codons, out-of-frame junctions, or ambiguous translated residues. V3J clonotypes were defined by identical inferred V gene, J gene, and CDR3 amino acid sequence. To compute the percentage overlap between repertoires, the number of shared unique clonotypes was divided by the size of the smaller repertoire. Repertoire richness was assessed with RTK rarefaction, the Chao1 estimator, and Recon v2.1 estimates of unobserved clonotypes. For all TCRbeta clonotypes obtained by the gDNA method from a handful of donors, generation probabilities were computed with OLGA. TCRdb retrieved this table from immuneACCESS and kept in-frame rearrangements only. Not all clones are present; in checked studies, unresolved V genes account for under half, and no reason is known for the remainder. The V and J calls and the clone size are those of that table, but D and trimming were determined from the DNA. The sample table holds millions of clones, of which 85% to 95% were seen once. Together, the top ten hold more than 0.1% of the sample.

The donors were healthy, HIV-negative adults with no recently reported acute infections or vaccinations. Every donor was a Caucasian adult living in Nashville, Tennessee, USA. CD4+ T cells were enriched by magnetic negative selection; naive cells were then positively selected on CD45RA, and the negative fraction formed the memory subset. Blood was collected by leukapheresis, and PBMCs were isolated by Ficoll-Histopaque density gradient centrifugation and then cryopreserved in liquid nitrogen vapor phase. Purity and quantity of every magnetically sorted T cell population were checked by analytical flow cytometry. Genomic DNA was isolated from each sorted fraction and quantified by UV absorbance on a Nanodrop 2000c. Via the germline V gene, CDR1 is SGHVS and CDR2 FQNEAQ. Between the V and J ends, shortened by 7 bases and 0 bases respectively, the junction contains 13 bases. The CDR3 sequence holds 16 residues, the cysteine and phenylalanine included. Kept here is only the CDR3 DNA, which spans 48 bases and is read in frame from base 1.

In the case of this clone: Its antigen is currently not known. No much larger clone is present one base from it, and per-base qualities are unavailable.

What the work shows at the level of the full study, not this receptor alone: Naive subsets generally had larger estimated clonotype richness than memory subsets. Sampling was limited to blood, and TCR repertoires in tissue likely differ from TCR repertoires in blood. Based on pairwise subsampling, the degree of clonotype sharing among donors was expected to be affected by sequencing depth. Rarefaction of sorted-subset datasets indicated incomplete sequencing despite the large sequencing depth. Across a handful of donors, approximately 5% of naive CD4, over 3% of naive CD8, 2% to 2.5% of memory CD4, and roughly 0.4% of memory CD8 clonotypes were shared. Clonotypes shared by all four sorted-subset donors showed higher generation probabilities than non-shared clonotypes. The small number of donors limited the genetic and exposure-history diversity represented.

In this chain, TRBV7-8 is recombined with TRBJ1-6, with TRBD1 as a weak D call on 6 bases. Sequencing was carried out using naive CD4+ T cells sorted from blood. What the cell subset or site label conveys for this sample: CD45RA+ positively selected. The origin of this receptor is a man between 18 and 35 years old in good health. The DNA sequence follows: TGTGCCAGCACCTCCCCGGGGGCCTCCTATAATTCACCCCTCCACTTT. Protein translation: CASTSPGASYNSPLHF.